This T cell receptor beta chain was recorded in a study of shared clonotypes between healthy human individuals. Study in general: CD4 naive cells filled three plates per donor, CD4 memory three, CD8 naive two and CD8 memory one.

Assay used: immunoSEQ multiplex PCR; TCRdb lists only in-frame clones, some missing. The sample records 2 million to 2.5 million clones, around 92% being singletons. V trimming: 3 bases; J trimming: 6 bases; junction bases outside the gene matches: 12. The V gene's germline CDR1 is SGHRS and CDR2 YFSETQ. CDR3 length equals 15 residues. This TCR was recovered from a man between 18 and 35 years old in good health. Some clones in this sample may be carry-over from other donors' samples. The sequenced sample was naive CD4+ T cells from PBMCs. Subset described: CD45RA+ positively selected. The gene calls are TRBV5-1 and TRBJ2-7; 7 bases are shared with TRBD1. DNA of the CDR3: TGCGCCAGCAGCTCGAAAGGCCAGGGGGTCCGCGAGCAGTACTTC. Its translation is CASSSKGQGVREQYF.